This TCR beta chain was documented in a study of T cells after yellow fever vaccination. On the study more broadly: Each low-cell-number fraction was prepared by means of SMART-Seq v4 Ultra Low Input. Study-level results: After the booster, 96% of CD4 and approximately 90% of CD8 primary-response clones were re-detected. CD4 and CD8 compartments shared a small share of clonotypes, likely from convergent recombination. The secondary response showed a weaker magnitude and a faster peak, day 5 versus 15.

A single record per CDR3 protein comes from TCRdb applying MiXCR to the 5' RACE reads. Here the sample spans 350,000 to 550,000 distinct CDR3 sequences, 18% being singletons. This clonotype has just a few counts. Its specificity is not known. The sequences come from PBMCs, collected before the yellow fever booster vaccination. This TCR came from a man aged 18 to 35 who received the YFV17D yellow fever vaccine.

CDR3 DNA: TGTGCCAGCAGTGGGGGTCAGCCCCAGCATTTT. Its protein is CASSGGQPQHF. The chain recombines TRBV6-2 or TRBV6-3 with TRBJ1-5; tentative D call: TRBD1 (5 bases). This CDR3 is built from 11 residues. CDR1 is MNHEY and CDR2 is SVGEGT in the germline V gene. V gave up 5 bases and J gave up 6 bases, with 5 bases separating them.